These 30 T cell receptor beta chains were sequenced from one sample in a study of shared clonotypes between healthy human individuals. The protocol was immunoSEQ multiplex PCR, while the TCRdb copy is restricted to in-frame clones and leaves out a portion. The data hold more than 850,000 clones, with about four fifths observed a single time. Sequencing input: memory CD4+ T cells from PBMCs. The subset here: CD45RA-negative fraction. The origin of the receptors is a man aged 18 to 35 in good health. Some clones in this sample may be carry-over from other donors' samples.

The V call is TRBV2, the J call TRBJ2-3; D call uncertain. CDR3 length: 15 residues. Trimming took 6 bases from V and 6 from J, leaving 19 bases between them. CDR1 SNHLY and CDR2 FYNNEI come from the germline V gene. CDR3 in DNA: TGTGCCAGCAGAGCCAGAGACGGAGCCGGGGATACGCAGTATTTT. Amino acids: CASRARDGAGDTQYF.

The sample holds a few counts of this clone. The gene calls are TRBV28 and TRBJ1-5, with TRBD1 matching over 7 bases. V gave up 1 base and J gave up 1 base; unmatched junction bases: 7. This CDR3 spans 17 amino acids. Germline V gene sequence: CDR1 MDHEN, CDR2 SYDVKM. The CDR3 region is CASSLLTRGRSNQPQHF. As DNA, the CDR3 is TGTGCCAGCAGTTTATTAACGAGGGGGCGAAGCAATCAGCCCCAGCATTTT.

This sequence joins TRBV28 and TRBJ2-3; D remains unclear. Germline loops: CDR1 MDHEN, CDR2 SYDVKM. The CDR3 extends over 13 amino acids. The V and J ends lost 7 bases and 7 bases respectively, with 15 bases between them. DNA for the CDR3: TGTGCCAGCACCACTTACCACATTCATACGCAGTATTTT. Amino acid sequence: CASTTYHIHTQYF.

The chain is built from TRBV4-3 and TRBJ2-2; maybe TRBD2 (8 bases). The CDR3 length is 16 residues. V lost 0 bases to trimming and J lost 6 bases, with 14 bases between them. The germline V gene encodes CDR1 LGHNA and CDR2 YSLEER. DNA for the CDR3: TGCGCCAGCAGCCAAGAACCGGGAGGGGGCGCCGGGGAGCTGTTTTTT. Amino acid sequence: CASSQEPGGGAGELFF.

The chain uses TRBV4-3 and TRBJ1-2, with D maybe TRBD1 (5 bases). V was cut by 1 base and J by 6 bases, with 12 bases left in between. Germline CDR1 LGHNA, CDR2 YSLEER. The CDR3 covers 14 residues. The chain's CDR3 is CASSQGRGGDGYTF. The DNA of the CDR3 is TGCGCCAGCAGCCAAGGTAGAGGAGGGGATGGCTACACCTTC.

The rearrangement joins TRBV4-2 to TRBJ2-2, with TRBD1 identical over 7 bases. The CDR3 runs 17 residues. J was trimmed by 0 bases and V by 0 bases; bases with no gene match: 4. Germline loops: CDR1 LGHNA, CDR2 YNFKEQ. The CDR3 DNA follows: TGTGCCAGCAGCCAAGATGGGCAGGGGGCGAACACCGGGGAGCTGTTTTTT. It yields the protein CASSQDGQGANTGELFF.

This clone was counted a single time. The genes are TRBV4-1 and TRBJ2-7, with 7 bases matching TRBD1. This CDR3 spans 13 amino acids. The J segment lost 2 bases and the V segment lost 5 bases, leaving 3 bases of the junction unmatched. Germline V gene data show CDR1 as MGHRA and CDR2 as YSYEKL. CDR3 bases: TGCGCCAGCAGCATGGGACAGCCCTACGAGCAGTACTTC. Protein: CASSMGQPYEQYF.

V and J are TRBV2 and TRBJ1-2; 10 positions match TRBD1. Germline values: CDR1 SNHLY, CDR2 FYNNEI. The CDR3 has 23 amino acids. V lost 4 bases and J lost 2; bases outside the gene matches: 28. CDR3 loop: CASSGVRSPGTGDRLTPNYGYTF. The CDR3 DNA is TGTGCCAGCAGTGGGGTTCGGAGTCCCGGGACAGGGGATCGCCTCACCCCAAACTATGGCTACACCTTC.

The chain links TRBV2 to TRBJ2-1; D gene ambiguous. CDR1 and CDR2 from the germline V gene are SNHLY and FYNNEI. This CDR3 is 15 amino acids long. V dropped 0 bases and J dropped 5 bases, with 11 bases sitting between them. The CDR3 here is CASSEARTHDNEQFF. The DNA of the CDR3 is TGTGCCAGCAGTGAAGCTAGAACTCATGACAATGAGCAGTTCTTC.

The chain is built from TRBV27 and TRBJ1-2, with D unresolved. The CDR3 spans 15 residues. Germline CDR1 is MNHEY and CDR2 is SMNVEV (reference sequence). V lost 4 bases and J 2 bases, leaving 14 bases between the germline ends. The DNA of the CDR3 is TGTGCCAGCAGTTCCCATTCAGTTCTCAACTATGGCTACACCTTC. It translates to CASSSHSVLNYGYTF.

V usage is TRBV7-2 and J usage is TRBJ2-7; TRBD2 matches at 11 bases. The CDR3 has 16 residues. The V gene's germline CDR1 is SGHTA and CDR2 FQGNSA. Trimming removed 4 bases from V and 2 bases from J; junction bases left unmatched: 7. This chain's CDR3 is CASSSNSGRATYEQYF. The CDR3 nucleotides read TGTGCCAGCAGCTCTAATAGCGGGAGGGCCACCTACGAGCAGTACTTC.

The chain links TRBV5-4 to TRBJ1-1; TRBD1 might be the D (5 bases). This CDR3 is built from 16 residues. V was trimmed by 4 bases and J by 8 bases, leaving 24 bases between them. CDR1 SGHNT and CDR2 YYREEE come from the germline V gene (reference sequence). The CDR3 DNA reads as TGTGCCAGCAGCCCCGCCCGGGGGAATCCCGTGGCGGAAGCTTTCTTT. As protein: CASSPARGNPVAEAFF.

This clone occurred once. V usage is TRBV30 and J usage is TRBJ2-1, with D hard to call. V was trimmed by 7 bases and J by 8 bases, leaving 21 bases between them. Germline values: CDR1 GTSNPN, CDR2 SVGIG (reference sequence). The CDR3 loop spans 14 amino acids. The CDR3 bases are TGTGCCTACCCGCGGCCAAGGGATCCCCATGAGCAGTTCTTC. Translated, it gives CAYPRPRDPHEQFF.

The J gene is TRBJ2-7, the V gene TRBV5-6; possibly TRBD2 for D (6 bases). The CDR3 runs 14 residues. Germline V gives CDR1 SGHDT, CDR2 YYEEEE. The ends were cut back, 4 bases at V and 2 bases at J, with 13 bases in the middle. CDR3: CASSVSGGTYEQYF. CDR3 bases: TGTGCCAGCAGCGTAAGCGGAGGGACCTACGAGCAGTACTTC.

The chain couples TRBV7-3 to TRBJ2-3; 7 bases are shared with TRBD2. The V gene end was trimmed by 2 bases and the J gene end by 0 bases; junction bases not matched to a gene: 5. The CDR3 has 16 amino acids. Germline CDR1 SGHTA, CDR2 FQGTGA. The CDR3 DNA is TGTGCCAGCAGCTTAGCCCCAGCGGGAAGCACAGATACGCAGTATTTT. Its translation is CASSLAPAGSTDTQYF.

This clone occurred once. V is TRBV4-2 and J is TRBJ1-2; 11 bases map to TRBD1. The trim removed 4 bases at V and 1 base at J, leaving 8 bases unmatched. CDR3 size: 17 residues. Per the germline V gene, CDR1 is LGHNA and CDR2 is YNFKEQ. CDR3 amino acids: CASSPRTGGDDNYGYTF. The DNA for the CDR3 is TGTGCCAGCAGCCCCCGGACAGGGGGCGACGATAACTATGGCTACACCTTC.

The chain recombines TRBV13 with TRBJ2-1; the match to TRBD2 covers 7 bases. The CDR3 has 17 residues. Per germline, CDR1 PRHDT and CDR2 FYEKMQ (reference sequence). Trimming took 1 base from V and 8 from J; bases not matched to a gene: 14. The CDR3 loop is CASSLAGGKGKKYEQFF. The DNA for the CDR3 is TGTGCCAGCAGCTTAGCGGGAGGCAAGGGGAAGAAATATGAGCAGTTCTTC.

The CDR3 DNA is TGTGCCAGCAGTGAAGGGAAGAACACTGAAGCTTTCTTT. Protein sequence: CASSEGKNTEAFF. The V call is TRBV2, the J call TRBJ1-1, with D uncertain. Per the germline V gene, CDR1 is SNHLY and CDR2 is FYNNEI. V lost 1 base, J lost 1 base, and 4 bases lay in between. The CDR3 has 13 residues.

The V call is TRBV28, the J call TRBJ1-1, with a possible D match to TRBD1 (5 bases). Trimming took off 7 bases at V and 12 bases at J, with 27 bases between the two ends. The CDR3 runs to 15 residues. CDR1 and CDR2 from the germline V gene are MDHEN and SYDVKM. The CDR3 nucleotides read TGTGCCAGCACCCTAACCCTTCCGGGGGGGGGTAGGACTTTCTTT. Protein: CASTLTLPGGGRTFF.

V and J are TRBV7-3 and TRBJ2-2, with D uncertain. CDR1 is SGHTA, CDR2 FQGTGA, per germline. The CDR3 has 15 amino acids. The V and J ends lost 3 bases and 2 bases respectively, with 10 bases between them. This CDR3 is CASSLGRINTGELFF. The CDR3 nucleotides are TGTGCCAGCAGCTTGGGCAGGATCAACACCGGGGAGCTGTTTTTT.

The chain has TRBV25-1 and TRBJ1-1, with 7 bases aligning to TRBD1. Trimming removed 4 bases from V and 1 base from J; junction bases left unmatched: 6. This CDR3 spans 15 amino acids. The germline V gene encodes CDR1 MGHDK and CDR2 SYGVNS. CDR3 nucleotide sequence: TGTGCCAGCAGTGCCCCGACAGGGAGGAACACTGAAGCTTTCTTT. The encoded protein is CASSAPTGRNTEAFF.

This clone came up a few times. This sequence joins TRBV9 and TRBJ2-7; 11 bases align to TRBD2. V gave up 3 bases and J gave up 6 bases; unmatched junction bases: 11. The CDR3 is made up of 16 amino acids. Germline assignment: CDR1 SGDLS and CDR2 YYNGEE. In DNA form, the CDR3 reads TGTGCCAGCAGCGCTTCCATAGCGGGAGGGCCTGGCGAGCAGTACTTC. Protein: CASSASIAGGPGEQYF. Combining the CDR3 with reference TRBV9 and TRBJ2-7 gives the whole variable domain DSGVTQTPKHLITATGQRVTLRCSPRSGDLSVYWYQQSLDQGLQFLIQYYNGEERAKGNILERFSAQQFPDLHSELNLSSLELGDSALYFCASSASIAGGPGEQYFGPGTRLTVT.

The CDR3 DNA sequence: TGTGCCAGCAGCTCCCCACGGACGGTGAACACCGGGGAGCTGTTTTTT. This gives the protein CASSSPRTVNTGELFF. The rearrangement uses TRBV11-2 and TRBJ2-2, with no clear D. Germline-derived CDR1 and CDR2 are SGHAT and FQNNGV. V shed 4 bases and J shed 1 base, with 13 bases lying between them. This CDR3 spans 16 amino acids.

The chain's CDR3 is CASSLAGVWNTEAFF. The CDR3 bases are TGTGCCAGCAGCTTAGCGGGGGTATGGAACACTGAAGCTTTCTTT. The J gene is TRBJ1-1, the V gene TRBV7-2, with a weak D call TRBD1 (5 bases). The CDR3 has 15 amino acids. Germline values: CDR1 SGHTA, CDR2 FQGNSA. Trimming left V 0 bases short and J 1 base short, with 9 bases between.

The chain is built from TRBV7-9 and TRBJ1-5; D gene ambiguous. V was cut by 2 bases and J by 0 bases, with 5 bases left in between. Germline V lookup: CDR1 SEHNR, CDR2 FQNEAQ (reference sequence). This CDR3 has 14 amino acids. For the CDR3, the DNA is TGTGCCAGCAGCTTATCGCGTAGCAATCAGCCCCAGCATTTT. Protein product: CASSLSRSNQPQHF.

The chain uses TRBV19 and TRBJ1-5, with TRBD1 matching over 12 bases. CDR3 length: 16 residues. V lost 2 bases, J lost 7 bases, and 6 bases stayed unmatched. Germline CDR1 reads LNHDA; CDR2 reads SQIVND (reference sequence). As DNA, the CDR3 is TGTGCCAGTAGTATATTGGGACAGGGGGCGGAACAGCCCCAGCATTTT. It encodes CASSILGQGAEQPQHF.

V and J are TRBV2 and TRBJ2-2; D may correspond to TRBD1 or TRBD2 (5 bases each). Trimming removed 6 bases at V and 5 bases at J, with 10 bases between. The germline V gene has CDR1 SNHLY and CDR2 FYNNEI. This CDR3 has 13 amino acids. Written as DNA, the CDR3 is TGTGCCAGCAGCGTGGGGACGACCGGGGAGCTGTTTTTT. It translates to CASSVGTTGELFF.

This sequence joins TRBV10-3 and TRBJ2-3; 8 nucleotides align to TRBD1. Trimming removed 7 bases from V and 2 bases from J; junction bases left unmatched: 8. The CDR3 is made up of 15 amino acids. The germline CDR1 and CDR2 sequences are ENHRY and SYGVKD. Here the CDR3 reads CAITRGQGFTDTQYF. CDR3 in DNA: TGTGCCATCACTAGAGGACAGGGCTTCACAGATACGCAGTATTTT.

The DNA for the CDR3 is TGTGCCAGCACCCTAAGGGACAGAGACTACGAGCAGTACTTC. Translation: CASTLRDRDYEQYF. V and J are TRBV28 and TRBJ2-7; 7 nucleotides align to TRBD1. The V gene's germline CDR1 is MDHEN and CDR2 SYDVKM. The CDR3 contains 14 residues. Germline trimming cut 7 bases from V and 3 bases from J; bases unmatched to any gene: 9.

This sequence joins TRBV7-9 and TRBJ2-7; D might be TRBD2 (6 bases). V dropped 8 bases and J dropped 1 base, with 12 bases sitting between them. The CDR3 is 13 amino acids. Per the germline V gene, CDR1 is SEHNR and CDR2 is FQNEAQ (reference sequence). DNA for the CDR3: TGTGCCAGCGCCGGGACTGGATCCTACGAGCAGTACTTC. Residues: CASAGTGSYEQYF.